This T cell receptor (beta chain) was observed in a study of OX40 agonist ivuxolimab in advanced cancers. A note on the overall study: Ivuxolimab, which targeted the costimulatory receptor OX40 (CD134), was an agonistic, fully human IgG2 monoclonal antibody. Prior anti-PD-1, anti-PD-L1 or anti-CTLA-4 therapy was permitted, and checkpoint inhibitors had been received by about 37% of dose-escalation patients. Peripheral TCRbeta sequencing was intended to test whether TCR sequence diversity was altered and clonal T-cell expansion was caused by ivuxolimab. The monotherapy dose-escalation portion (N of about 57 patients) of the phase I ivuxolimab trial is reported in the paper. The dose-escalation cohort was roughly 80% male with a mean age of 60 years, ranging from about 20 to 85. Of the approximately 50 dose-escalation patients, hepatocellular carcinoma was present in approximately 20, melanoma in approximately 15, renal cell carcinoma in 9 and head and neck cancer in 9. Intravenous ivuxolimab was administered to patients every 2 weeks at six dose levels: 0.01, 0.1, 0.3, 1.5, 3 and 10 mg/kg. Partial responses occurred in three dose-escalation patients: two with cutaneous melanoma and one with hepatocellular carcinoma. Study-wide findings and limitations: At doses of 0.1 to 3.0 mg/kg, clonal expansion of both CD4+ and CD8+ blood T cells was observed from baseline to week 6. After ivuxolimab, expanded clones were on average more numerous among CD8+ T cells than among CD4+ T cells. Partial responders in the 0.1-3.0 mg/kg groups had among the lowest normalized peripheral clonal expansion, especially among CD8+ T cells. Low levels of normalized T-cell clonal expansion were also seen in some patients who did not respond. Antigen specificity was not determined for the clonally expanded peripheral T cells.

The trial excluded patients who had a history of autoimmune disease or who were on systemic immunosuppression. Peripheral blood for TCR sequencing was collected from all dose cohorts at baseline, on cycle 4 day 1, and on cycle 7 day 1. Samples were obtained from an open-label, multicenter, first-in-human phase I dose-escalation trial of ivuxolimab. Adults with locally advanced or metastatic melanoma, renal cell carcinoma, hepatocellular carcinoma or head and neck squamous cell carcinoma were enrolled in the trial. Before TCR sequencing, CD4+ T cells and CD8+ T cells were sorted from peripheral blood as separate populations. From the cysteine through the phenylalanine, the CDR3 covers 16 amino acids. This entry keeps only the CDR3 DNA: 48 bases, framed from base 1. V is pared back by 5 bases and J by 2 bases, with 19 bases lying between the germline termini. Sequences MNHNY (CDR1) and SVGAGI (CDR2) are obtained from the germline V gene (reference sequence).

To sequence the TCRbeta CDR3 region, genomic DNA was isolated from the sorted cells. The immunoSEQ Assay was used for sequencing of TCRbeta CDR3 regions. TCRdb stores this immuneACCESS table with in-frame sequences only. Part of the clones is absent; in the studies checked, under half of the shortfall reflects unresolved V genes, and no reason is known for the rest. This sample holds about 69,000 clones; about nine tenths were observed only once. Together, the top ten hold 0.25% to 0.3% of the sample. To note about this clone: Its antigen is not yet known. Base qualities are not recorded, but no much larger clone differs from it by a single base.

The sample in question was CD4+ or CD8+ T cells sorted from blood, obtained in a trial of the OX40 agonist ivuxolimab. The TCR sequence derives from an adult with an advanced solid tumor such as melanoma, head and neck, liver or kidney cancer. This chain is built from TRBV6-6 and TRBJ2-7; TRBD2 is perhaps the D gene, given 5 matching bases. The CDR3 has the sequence CASSPNGVKHTYEQYF. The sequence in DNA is TGTGCCAGCAGTCCAAACGGGGTGAAGCATACCTACGAGCAGTACTTC.